This T cell receptor (beta chain) was retrieved from a study of T cell clones after liver transplantation. The CDR3 spans 15 residues. The J segment lost 6 bases and the V segment lost 5 bases, leaving 3 bases of the junction unmatched. Germline V gene lookup returns CDR1 WNHNN and CDR2 SYGVQD (reference sequence). Whole-study results and caveats: A larger donor-reactive than third-party decline suggested partial antigen-specific deletion.

Note on this clone: The antigen is undetermined.

Produced via immunoSEQ multiplex PCR; TCRdb's table is partial and in-frame only. The sample contains approximately 22,000 clones, 85% to 95% of which appear only once. The material was CD8+ T cells from blood, obtained approximately 25 months after liver transplant. This chain connects TRBV10-1 to TRBJ2-1; TRBD2 matches at 14 bases. This receptor was identified in a human patient who received a liver transplant. These T cells may partly come from the graft donor. The CDR3 loop is CASSTGLAGGNEQFF. The CDR3 DNA is TGCGCCAGCAGTACCGGACTAGCGGGAGGCAATGAGCAGTTCTTC.